These 24 T cell receptor beta chains came from one sample sequenced in a study of T-cell memory formation after mild COVID-19. TCRdb analysed the 5' RACE reads with MiXCR anew, one entry per CDR3 protein. Of around 400,000 distinct CDR3 sequences listed, approximately 24% are singletons. The sequencing input was PBMCs or a T cell subset sorted from them (not recorded which). The receptors were gathered from an adult woman who had mild COVID-19 (a few samples of this study predate the infection). Cell type and time point are not known.

This clonotype occurred a few times. The V gene is TRBV5-6, the J gene TRBJ2-2; D perhaps matches TRBD2 (6 bases). The V end lost 0 bases, the J end lost 7 bases, and 13 bases lay between the germline ends. The CDR3 is 15 residues long. Germline assignment: CDR1 SGHDT and CDR2 YYEEEE. CDR3: CASSLVRRGYGELFF. The CDR3 DNA sequence: TGTGCCAGCAGCTTGGTCCGGCGGGGTTACGGGGAGCTGTTTTTT.

CDR3 protein: CASSESEAFF. CDR3 bases: TGTGCCAGCAGTGAGAGTGAAGCTTTCTTT. The genes are TRBV25-1 and TRBJ1-1; D unclear. In germline, CDR1 is MGHDK, CDR2 SYGVNS. V was trimmed by 3 bases and J by 7 bases, leaving 3 bases between them. The CDR3 sequence is 10 residues long.

This clonotype has more than one count but fewer than ten. The chain links TRBV9 to TRBJ1-2, with D possibly TRBD1 on 6 matching bases. With 4 bases removed from V and 0 bases from J, the gap between germline ends came to 16 bases. CDR3 length equals 16 residues. Germline CDR1 SGDLS, CDR2 YYNGEE. CDR3 sequence: CASSLRRTEANYGYTF. Written as DNA, the CDR3 is TGTGCCAGCAGCTTGAGGCGGACAGAGGCTAACTATGGCTACACCTTC.

The chain has TRBV21-1 and TRBJ1-2. TRBV21-1 represents a pseudogene. The CDR3 runs 12 residues. For the CDR3, the DNA is TGTGCCAGTCGATCCAGGATGCATGGCTACACCTTC. Translation: CASRSRMHGYTF.

This chain links TRBV5-1 with TRBJ2-7; D gene ambiguous. The germline V gene has CDR1 SGHRS and CDR2 YFSETQ. V was clipped by 1 base and J by 6 bases, with 8 bases between them. The CDR3 is made up of 12 amino acids. This CDR3 is CASSLNGVEQYF. CDR3 sequence (DNA): TGCGCCAGCAGCTTGAACGGAGTCGAGCAGTACTTC.

In this sample, this clonotype turned up a few times. The J gene is TRBJ2-1, the V gene TRBV12-3 or TRBV12-4; D assignment may be TRBD1 or TRBD2 (5 bases each). This CDR3 has 16 amino acids. Trimming pared 3 bases from V and 9 bases from J, leaving 21 bases between. The CDR3 nucleotides read TGTGCCAGCAGTTTCCCGCCCGGGGCTAGCAGAGGTGAGCAGTTCTTC. Translating gives CASSFPPGASRGEQFF.

This clonotype was seen more than once but under ten times. The rearrangement uses TRBV4-2 and TRBJ2-7, with TRBD2 identical over 7 bases. Trimming cost V 0 bases and J 2 bases; bases outside gene matches: 13. Germline CDR1 LGHNA, CDR2 YNFKEQ. The CDR3 covers 18 residues. The CDR3 region is CASSQDPGRGSATYEQYF. CDR3 nucleotide sequence: TGTGCCAGCAGCCAAGATCCGGGTCGCGGGAGCGCCACCTACGAGCAGTACTTC.

This clonotype was counted only a few times. The chain employs TRBV7-9 and TRBJ1-5, with 7 bases that match TRBD1. The CDR3 totals 16 residues. Germline values: CDR1 SEHNR, CDR2 FQNEAQ (reference sequence). Trimming took 1 base from V and 5 from J; bases not matched to a gene: 8. The DNA for the CDR3 is TGTGCCAGCAGCTTAGGGGAAGACAGGGCCGATCAGCCCCAGCATTTT. Translation: CASSLGEDRADQPQHF.

V gene TRBV18 combines with J gene TRBJ2-7; TRBD2 might be the D (6 bases). Germline assignment: CDR1 KGHSH and CDR2 LQKENI. Trimming removed 3 bases at V and 7 bases at J, with 10 bases between. The CDR3 is 12 residues long. This CDR3 is CASSPAGWEQYF. CDR3 nucleotides: TGTGCCAGCTCACCCGCGGGGTGGGAGCAGTACTTC.

This clonotype has a handful of counts. This may stem from a read error, because a much larger clone lies one nucleotide away. The rearrangement joins TRBV24-1 to TRBJ2-7, with 9 bases that match TRBD2. The germline V gene encodes CDR1 KGHDR and CDR2 SFDVKD. CDR3 length equals 15 residues. The CDR3 DNA sequence: TGTGCCTCCAGTGACTCCGGGACTAGCCGGTACGAGCAGTACTTC. Protein: CASSDSGTSRYEQYF.

This clonotype has only a few counts. J is TRBJ1-2 and V is TRBV5-1; 8 positions match TRBD1. CDR1 and CDR2 from the germline V gene are SGHRS and YFSETQ. V shed 4 bases, J shed 4 bases, and the junction held 6 bases outside the gene matches. This CDR3 contains 14 residues. The CDR3 loop reads CASSGQGTSYGYTF. As DNA, the CDR3 is TGCGCCAGCAGCGGACAGGGTACCTCCTATGGCTACACCTTC.

The rearrangement links TRBV20-1 to TRBJ1-4; unclear D gene. The CDR3 extends over 12 amino acids. V was trimmed by 3 bases and J by 7 bases, leaving 9 bases between them. From germline, CDR1 is DFQATT and CDR2 SNEGSKA (reference sequence). CDR3 in DNA: TGCAGTGCTAGCCCGGAGACTGAAAAACTGTTTTTT. Its protein product is CSASPETEKLFF.

The rearrangement links TRBV20-1 to TRBJ2-7, with 8 bases that match TRBD1. V lost 4 bases to trimming and J lost 3 bases; unmatched junction nucleotides: 8. The germline gives CDR1 DFQATT, CDR2 SNEGSKA (reference sequence). The CDR3 loop spans 14 amino acids. The CDR3 DNA follows: TGCAGTGCTACTGGACAGGGAAGAGTCTACGAGCAGTACTTC. Amino acid sequence: CSATGQGRVYEQYF.

Only a few counts were recorded for this clonotype. The genes are TRBV7-8 and TRBJ2-4; D gene ambiguous. CDR1 and CDR2 (germline): SGHVS, FQNEAQ. V gave up 1 base and J gave up 0 bases, with 7 bases separating them. CDR3 length equals 15 residues. The CDR3 region has the DNA TGTGCCAGCAGCTTAGGAGTGCTAGCCAAAAACATTCAGTACTTC. Translation gives CASSLGVLAKNIQYF.

This clonotype has at least ten counts. The chain links TRBV12-3 or TRBV12-4 to TRBJ1-5; 7 bases are shared with TRBD1. The CDR3 length is 15 residues. V gave up 6 bases and J gave up 2 bases; unmatched junction bases: 7. The CDR3 DNA reads TGTGCCAGCAGGGCGACAACAGGGGGCAATCAGCCCCAGCATTTT. It is translated as CASRATTGGNQPQHF.

In its sample, this clonotype was seen a few times. The chain links TRBV12-3 or TRBV12-4 to TRBJ1-1; no clear D gene. V gave up 4 bases and J gave up 4 bases, with 10 bases separating them. This CDR3 has 13 residues. Written as DNA, the CDR3 is TGTGCCAGCAGTTCTAGGAGGTCCACTGAAGCTTTCTTT. Residues: CASSSRRSTEAFF.

This clonotype was counted a few times. The chain uses TRBV20-1 and TRBJ1-1; D remains unclear. Germline V lookup: CDR1 DFQATT, CDR2 SNEGSKA (reference sequence). This CDR3 spans 14 amino acids. V lost 2 bases, J lost 5 bases, and 15 bases lay in between. The DNA for the CDR3 is TGCAGTGCTAGATCATCAGAGGGCTGGACTGAAGCTTTCTTT. Translated, it gives CSARSSEGWTEAFF.

Only a few counts were recorded for this clonotype. This chain links TRBV24-1 with TRBJ2-5; D assignment may be TRBD1 or TRBD2 (5 bases each). The CDR3 spans 15 residues. The V end lost 0 bases, the J end lost 4 bases, and 11 bases lay between the germline ends. CDR1 KGHDR and CDR2 SFDVKD come from the germline V gene. CDR3 protein: CATSDLAGAGETQYF. The CDR3, as DNA: TGTGCCACCAGTGATTTGGCCGGGGCGGGAGAGACCCAGTACTTC.

A few counts support this clonotype. The V and J genes are TRBV5-1 and TRBJ1-2; no clear D gene. This CDR3 is built from 13 residues. V gave up 3 bases and J gave up 4 bases, with 10 bases separating them. Germline V gene data show CDR1 as SGHRS and CDR2 as YFSETQ. CDR3 nucleotide sequence: TGCGCCAGCAGCTATGACCCTGCCTATGGCTACACCTTC. This sequence encodes CASSYDPAYGYTF.

V is TRBV5-6 and J is TRBJ1-2; D possibly corresponds to TRBD1 (6 bases). Trimming left V 3 bases short and J 0 bases short, with 12 bases between. Germline assignment: CDR1 SGHDT and CDR2 YYEEEE. The CDR3 is 15 residues long. This CDR3 is CASSSYTGSNYGYTF. The CDR3 bases are TGTGCCAGCAGCTCCTATACAGGGTCTAACTATGGCTACACCTTC.

This clonotype was observed a single time. The J gene is TRBJ1-2, the V gene TRBV4-3; TRBD1 aligns across 9 bases. Losses at the gene ends were 0 bases for V and 6 bases for J; bases not matched to a gene: 5. CDR3 length: 15 amino acids. Per germline, CDR1 LGHNA and CDR2 YSLEER. Here the CDR3 DNA reads TGCGCCAGCAGCCAAGATTGGGACAGGGTGGATGGCTACACCTTC. Its translation: CASSQDWDRVDGYTF.

This clonotype was seen repeatedly, ten times or more. The J gene is TRBJ2-3, the V gene TRBV6-2 or TRBV6-3, with 7 nucleotides matching TRBD1. Trimming removed 0 bases from V and 2 bases from J; junction bases left unmatched: 5. The length of the CDR3 is 16 residues. Germline lookup yields CDR1 MNHEY and CDR2 SVGEGT. The CDR3 loop is CASSYSMDRHTDTQYF. For the CDR3, the DNA is TGTGCCAGCAGTTACTCGATGGACAGGCACACAGATACGCAGTATTTT.

There are a few counts of this clonotype. V usage is TRBV7-6 and J usage is TRBJ2-5; 7 bases are a match to TRBD1. This CDR3 has 19 amino acids. J gave up 4 bases and V 2 bases, and 19 bases lay outside the gene matches. CDR1 and CDR2 (germline): SGHVS, FNYEAQ. Here the CDR3 reads CASSLPDDRALVHVETQYF. Here the CDR3 DNA reads TGTGCCAGCAGCTTACCGGATGACAGGGCGCTGGTACATGTAGAGACCCAGTACTTC.

V is TRBV20-1 and J is TRBJ1-5, with D perhaps TRBD1 (5 bases). The germline V gene encodes CDR1 DFQATT and CDR2 SNEGSKA (reference sequence). The CDR3 has 14 residues. Trimming took off 3 bases at V and 0 bases at J, with 9 bases between the two ends. Here the CDR3 reads CSARDGGSNQPQHF. The CDR3 region has the DNA TGCAGTGCTAGGGACGGGGGTAGCAATCAGCCCCAGCATTTT.